This T cell receptor (beta chain) was profiled in a study of blood T cell repertoires in COVID-19 (dated by TCRdb to the early 2020s). Looking at the study overall: The collaborator samples originated in the United States, Italy and Spain and spanned the acute and convalescent phases of COVID-19. The material from the prospective study consisted of cDNA or gDNA derived from T cells, B-cell-depleted T cells, or PBMCs. Subjects who had been exposed to COVID-19, were actively infected with it, or had recovered from it provided the deeply sampled blood TCRbeta repertoires that made up the dataset. The repertoires were released in a freely available public database intended as a resource for research on the immune response to SARS-CoV-2. The samples were drawn from two sources: the first 160 participants of the ongoing ImmuneRACE study, and fewer than 1,500 subjects contributed by 6 global collaborators. The sample metadata nearly always contained a de-identified subject ID, COVID-19 status, age in years and sex. Where available, HLA class I and class II types were obtained from metadata supplied by the sample provider rather than from assay-based typing.

Another Seattle source contributed samples from volunteer blood donors who had recovered from COVID-19. The collaborating institutions used their own protocols to collect whole blood in K2EDTA tubes. Collaborator samples were shipped for TCRbeta analysis as frozen whole blood, isolated PBMCs, or DNA extracted from either sample type. The immunoSEQ Assay, a bias-controlled multiplex PCR, was used to amplify TCRbeta CDR3 regions from genomic DNA. Per the authors' processing: Within the assay, amplification of reference gene primers was used to estimate how many nucleated cells each sample contained. To quantify the absolute abundance of each unique TCRbeta CDR3 rearrangement, sequence reads were collapsed and filtered. For each sample, productive Simpson clonality was calculated as the square root of Simpson's diversity index across productive rearrangements. TCRdb provides this immuneACCESS table in a form limited to in-frame rearrangements. Some clones are lacking; in checked studies, under half of them reflect an unresolved V gene, and why the rest are absent is not known. That table gives V, J and clone size, and the DNA gave D and trimming. The sample table lists about 220,000 clones, approximately 81% of them with a count of one. The ten largest clones add up to roughly 5% of the sample.

Points the paper makes about the study in general: The amount of clinical and demographic metadata varied by source and participant and was provided uncurated.

V loses 0 bases of germline sequence and J loses 1 base, and the interval between the two ends is 12 bases. Looking up the germline V gene yields CDR1 KGHSH and CDR2 LQKENI. From the cysteine up to the phenylalanine, the CDR3 has a length of 16 residues. The DNA shown is the 48-base CDR3, in frame from base 1. On this clone: This receptor's antigen is unknown. There are no base qualities to consult, and no much larger clone falls within one base.

The TCR comes from a woman aged 55-70 years who had recovered from COVID-19. Material: peripheral blood. The sequence links TRBV18 to TRBJ1-1; TRBD1 might be the D gene, on 5 matching bases. The bases read TGTGCCAGCTCACCACCCGCAGGGATGGAGAACACTGAAGCTTTCTTT. It translates as CASSPPAGMENTEAFF.